There are a few counts of the clone carrying this T cell receptor beta chain. Its antigen remains unidentified. The data stem from a study of early T cells in non-severe SARS-CoV-2 infection. Background on the study: The authors sequenced bulk RNA from unsorted whole blood, leaving chains unpaired.

The study, taken as a whole, reports: In VDJdb matching, anti-spike CD8 responses were favored while private and CD4 specificities went missing.

Tagging with unique molecular identifiers was applied to individual cDNA molecules. TCRdb called the 5' RACE reads again in MiXCR, with one record for every CDR3 protein. The sample lists around 32,000 distinct CDR3 sequences, about 6% occurring once. The trim removed 2 bases at V and 5 bases at J, leaving 8 bases unmatched. Germline loops: CDR1 LGHNA, CDR2 YSLEER. The CDR3 is 17 residues long. The TCR was taken from an adult who was a healthcare worker with PCR-confirmed SARS-CoV-2 infection or an uninfected control (not recorded which). The specimen was whole blood. V is TRBV4-3 and J is TRBJ2-3; 12 nucleotides match TRBD2. CDR3 in amino acids: CASSQLSLAGGGDTQYF. Written as DNA, the CDR3 is TGCGCCAGCAGCCAACTTTCCCTAGCGGGGGGGGGAGATACGCAGTATTTT.